This passage covers 24 T cell receptor beta chains from one sample sequenced in a study of T cell responses to AZD1222 COVID-19 vaccine. Produced via immunoSEQ multiplex PCR; TCRdb's table is partial and in-frame only. Of around 120,000 clones listed, 90% to 95% are singletons. Source: peripheral blood, taken 28 days after the second AZD1222 dose. All receptors come from an adult who received the AZD1222 COVID-19 vaccine.

This chain uses TRBV28 with TRBJ2-1; 8 bases align to TRBD2. J gave up 4 bases and V 5 bases, and 7 bases lay outside the gene matches. This CDR3 is built from 15 residues. Germline CDR1 MDHEN, CDR2 SYDVKM. The CDR3 here is CASSIRTSRYNEQFF. The CDR3 coding sequence is TGTGCCAGCAGTATTCGGACTAGCAGGTACAATGAGCAGTTCTTC.

This chain joins TRBV18 and TRBJ1-2, with D uncertain. CDR1 is KGHSH and CDR2 is LQKENI in the germline V gene. The CDR3 has 15 amino acids. The germline V and J ends were trimmed by 3 bases and 2 bases, with 13 bases remaining between them. The CDR3 bases are TGTGCCAGCTCACCGCCAGCGGTCGGGAACTATGGCTACACCTTC. Its protein product is CASSPPAVGNYGYTF.

The V and J genes are TRBV7-2 and TRBJ1-6, with 7 bases matching TRBD1. The CDR3 extends over 15 amino acids. The V and J ends lost 5 bases and 10 bases, in that order; junction bases with no gene match: 11. Germline lookup yields CDR1 SGHTA and CDR2 FQGNSA. CDR3 coding DNA: TGTGCCAGCAGCGTTCGACAGGGAGGTATCTCACCCCTCCACTTT. Translation: CASSVRQGGISPLHF.

This clone is a singleton in its sample. In DNA, the CDR3 is TGCGCCAGCAGCTTTGAGGCAGGGGGGAATCAGCCCCAGCATTTT. Encoded protein: CASSFEAGGNQPQHF. The rearrangement uses TRBV5-1 and TRBJ1-5; 7 positions match TRBD1. CDR3 size: 15 residues. Germline trimming cut 2 bases from V and 4 bases from J; bases unmatched to any gene: 6. The V gene's germline CDR1 is SGHRS and CDR2 YFSETQ. The full variable domain, its missing parts supplied by reference TRBV5-1 and TRBJ1-5, is KAGVTQTPRYLIKTRGQQVTLSCSPISGHRSVSWYQQTPGQGLQFLFEYFSETQRNKGNFPGRFSGRQFSNSRSEMNVSTLELGDSALYLCASSFEAGGNQPQHFGDGTRLSIL.

This chain connects TRBV6-2 or TRBV6-3 to TRBJ1-3; D remains ambiguous. This CDR3 contains 16 residues. Germline V lookup: CDR1 MNHEY, CDR2 SVGEGT. V shed 2 bases and J shed 0 bases, with 11 bases lying between them. CDR3 loop: CASSYGVTSSGNTIYF. CDR3 sequence (DNA): TGTGCCAGCAGTTACGGAGTGACGAGCTCTGGAAACACCATATATTTT.

This chain links TRBV27 with TRBJ2-1; 11 positions agree with TRBD2. CDR3 size: 17 residues. In germline, CDR1 is MNHEY, CDR2 SMNVEV (reference sequence). The J segment lost 4 bases and the V segment lost 0 bases, leaving 5 bases of the junction unmatched. The CDR3 nucleotides read TGTGCCAGCAGTTTATCCGCTTTAGCGGGAGGGTACAATGAGCAGTTCTTC. Its translation is CASSLSALAGGYNEQFF.

This clone has only one observation. This sequence joins TRBV27 and TRBJ2-5; D gene ambiguous. The ends were cut back, 6 bases at V and 5 bases at J, with 13 bases in the middle. Germline V gives CDR1 MNHEY, CDR2 SMNVEV (reference sequence). This CDR3 is 13 amino acids long. The DNA of the CDR3 is TGTGCCAGCAGCTTGACTTGGTCCGAGACCCAGTACTTC. Amino acid sequence: CASSLTWSETQYF.

The chain joins TRBV5-8 to TRBJ1-2; no definite D call. CDR1 is SGHTS, CDR2 YDEGEE, per germline. The V and J ends lost 0 bases and 8 bases respectively, with 14 bases between them. The CDR3 has 14 residues. DNA for the CDR3: TGTGCCAGCAGCTTGGGAGGACTCTTGGGCGGCTACACCTTC. Translation gives CASSLGGLLGGYTF.

Here the CDR3 reads CAIRAATGYNQPQHF. The CDR3 DNA is TGTGCCATCAGGGCCGCCACAGGGTACAATCAGCCCCAGCATTTT. The J gene is TRBJ1-5, the V gene TRBV10-3; TRBD1 is a possible D gene (6 bases). Germline V gene sequence: CDR1 ENHRY, CDR2 SYGVKD. The CDR3 spans 15 residues. V lost 6 bases, J lost 3 bases, and 15 bases lay in between.

The rearrangement links TRBV14 to TRBJ1-1; no reliable D call. Looked up from germline, CDR1 is SGHDN and CDR2 is FVKESK. The CDR3 sequence is 13 residues long. Trimming removed 1 base at V and 9 bases at J, with 12 bases between. The CDR3 loop is CASSQGSQLKAFF. CDR3 DNA sequence: TGTGCCAGCAGCCAAGGAAGTCAGTTAAAAGCTTTCTTT.

Only a few counts were recorded for this clone. The gene calls are TRBV9 and TRBJ1-5, with no clear D. The CDR3 spans 13 residues. The V end was cut by 0 bases, the J end by 2 bases, with 3 bases between. Germline V gene sequence: CDR1 SGDLS, CDR2 YYNGEE. CDR3 sequence (DNA): TGTGCCAGCAGCGTAGACGGCAATCAGCCCCAGCATTTT. This sequence encodes CASSVDGNQPQHF.

This clone was detected only a few times. CDR3 sequence: CASSVVEPGNTIYF. The CDR3 DNA sequence: TGTGCCAGCAGTGTGGTTGAACCTGGAAACACCATATATTTT. The chain carries TRBV6-2 or TRBV6-3 and TRBJ1-3; D is unresolved. The V gene's germline CDR1 is MNHEY and CDR2 SVGEGT. CDR3 length: 14 residues. Trimming cost V 5 bases and J 2 bases, with 10 bases left between them.

This rearrangement joins TRBV7-2 to TRBJ2-3; D possibly corresponds to TRBD1 (6 bases). CDR1 SGHTA and CDR2 FQGNSA come from the germline V gene. V shed 2 bases and J shed 4 bases, with 19 bases lying between them. The CDR3 is 17 residues long. The CDR3 is CASSLQGPSRMADTQYF. The CDR3 region has the DNA TGTGCCAGCAGCTTACAGGGGCCCTCGAGGATGGCAGATACGCAGTATTTT.

The V gene is TRBV18, the J gene TRBJ2-7; 11 nucleotides line up with TRBD1. Germline lookup yields CDR1 KGHSH and CDR2 LQKENI. The CDR3 is 16 residues long. The V gene end was trimmed by 3 bases and the J gene end by 0 bases; junction bases not matched to a gene: 4. The CDR3 region is CASSPPGTGGSYEQYF. The DNA for the CDR3 is TGTGCCAGCTCACCCCCCGGGACAGGGGGCTCCTACGAGCAGTACTTC.

The chain has TRBV27 and TRBJ1-2; D possibly corresponds to TRBD1 (5 bases). CDR1 MNHEY and CDR2 SMNVEV come from the germline V gene (reference sequence). With 6 bases removed from V and 4 bases from J, the gap between germline ends came to 15 bases. The CDR3 is 14 residues long. The CDR3: CASRPVGVSYGYTF. CDR3 nucleotide sequence: TGTGCCAGCAGACCCGTAGGGGTGAGCTATGGCTACACCTTC.

V usage is TRBV7-9 and J usage is TRBJ2-1; 10 bases line up with TRBD2. With 2 bases clipped from V and 7 bases from J, the junction kept 5 bases outside the gene matches. The CDR3 spans 15 residues. CDR1 is SEHNR, CDR2 FQNEAQ, per germline (reference sequence). The CDR3 nucleotides are TGTGCCAGCAGCTTACAACTAGCGGGAAGTAATGAGCAGTTCTTC. Protein product: CASSLQLAGSNEQFF.

This chain links TRBV4-3 with TRBJ1-6; D might be TRBD1 (6 bases). Germline V lookup: CDR1 LGHNA, CDR2 YSLEER. Trimming left V 4 bases short and J 13 bases short, with 14 bases between. The CDR3 runs 13 residues. The CDR3 sequence: CASSPGQPWPLHF. In DNA form, the CDR3 reads TGCGCCAGCAGCCCTGGACAGCCTTGGCCCCTCCACTTT.

The V and J genes are TRBV29-1 and TRBJ1-5, with D uncertain. V was trimmed by 5 bases and J by 10 bases, leaving 18 bases between them. This CDR3 is built from 13 residues. In germline, CDR1 is SQVTM, CDR2 ANQGSEA. CDR3 protein: CSVTLPGFPPQHF. As DNA, the CDR3 is TGCAGCGTTACATTACCGGGGTTCCCTCCCCAGCATTTT.

The V call is TRBV6-2 or TRBV6-3, the J call TRBJ1-1, with D perhaps TRBD1 (5 bases). The germline V gene has CDR1 MNHEY and CDR2 SVGEGT. This CDR3 is built from 13 residues. V dropped 6 bases and J dropped 8 bases, with 16 bases sitting between them. The CDR3 protein is CASSPFQTGEAFF. The CDR3 bases are TGTGCCAGCAGCCCCTTCCAAACAGGAGAAGCTTTCTTT.

The chain couples TRBV7-9 to TRBJ1-2; D not certain. Trimming removed 3 bases from V and 6 bases from J, with 11 bases in between. This CDR3 has 13 amino acids. In germline, CDR1 is SEHNR, CDR2 FQNEAQ (reference sequence). CDR3 protein: CASSFAGRDGYTF. The CDR3 nucleotides are TGTGCCAGCAGCTTCGCGGGAAGAGATGGCTACACCTTC.

This clone showed up just once. J is TRBJ2-6 and V is TRBV5-1; no clear D. CDR1 is SGHRS, CDR2 YFSETQ, per germline. Trimming cost V 0 bases and J 4 bases, with 11 bases left between them. This CDR3 contains 16 residues. As DNA, the CDR3 is TGCGCCAGCAGCTTGGGCCTATTCGAGGGGGCCAACGTCCTGACTTTC. Protein product: CASSLGLFEGANVLTF.

In its sample, this clone was seen once. The chain couples TRBV27 to TRBJ1-2; D perhaps matches TRBD1 (6 bases). CDR1 is MNHEY and CDR2 is SMNVEV in the germline V gene (reference sequence). Trimming took 8 bases from V and 8 from J, leaving 15 bases between them. This CDR3 has 12 residues. CDR3 coding DNA: TGTGCCAGCCGATACAGGGCAGGGGGCTACACCTTC. It translates to CASRYRAGGYTF.

V and J are TRBV3-1 (or the pseudogene TRBV3-2) and TRBJ1-5, with no clear D. Germline V gives CDR1 LGHDT, CDR2 YNNKEL (reference sequence). The CDR3 runs 15 residues. Trimming stripped 4 bases from V and 7 bases from J, with 17 bases between. In DNA form, the CDR3 reads TGTGCCAGCAGCCGTGCCCTCGGGGATAGCCAGCCCCAGCATTTT. This encodes CASSRALGDSQPQHF.

The chain combines TRBV23-1 with TRBJ2-4; D unresolved. TRBV23-1 is assigned to the ORF class and has an uncertain function. The CDR3 sequence is 16 residues long. V was clipped by 2 bases and J by 0 bases, with 11 bases between them. The CDR3 is CASSQRTPIAKNIQYF. The DNA of the CDR3 is TGCGCCAGCAGTCAACGGACCCCCATAGCCAAAAACATTCAGTACTTC.